This T cell receptor (beta chain) stems from a study of CD8+ T cells in alopecia areata listed by TCRdb under 2018. General notes on the study: The treated patients took part in an open-label pilot trial in which moderate-to-severe alopecia areata was treated with oral tofacitinib at 5 to 10 mg twice daily. Tofacitinib was given for 6 to 18 months, followed by 6 months of follow-up off drug to assess delayed response and recurrence. The study used high-throughput TCRbeta sequencing to examine T cell clonal expansion in alopecia areata, in both the C3H/HeJ mouse model and human patients. TCRbeta CDR3 regions were amplified by immunoSEQ multiplex PCR with 35 Vbeta forward and 13 Jbeta reverse primers. Scalp clonality was compared among normal scalp (n=4), patchy alopecia areata scalp (n=8), and alopecia totalis/universalis scalp (n=8). Tofacitinib-treated patients had biopsies at baseline and at 4 and 24 weeks of treatment, with a later scalp biopsy in several patients. RNA came from the PAXgene miRNA kit for fixed scalp, the miRNeasy kit for PBMCs, and the RNeasy kit for mouse skin. In humans, TCRbeta sequencing was performed on scalp tissue and on sorted CD4+ and CD8+ peripheral blood T cells from healthy controls and from patients with patchy or totalis/universalis alopecia areata. For the treated patients, the SALT score, which quantifies what percentage of scalp surface area is affected, served as the measure of disease severity.

Libraries were built with the immunoSEQ multiplex PCR assay. For TCR sequencing, RNA was extracted from every sample and reverse transcribed into cDNA to serve as template. SuperScript III was used to make first-strand cDNA, primed with a 2:1 mix of oligo-dT and random hexamers. A synthetic immune receptor repertoire was used to assess amplification bias, and residual bias was removed computationally. From the authors' description of their analysis: After raw reads were preprocessed to remove errors, the CDR3 was defined following IMGT conventions as running from the conserved cysteine to phenylalanine. Clonality was calculated as 1 minus Shannon entropy normalized by log2 of the number of productive unique TCRs. Whether each scalp clone was CD4 or CD8 was inferred by checking scalp TCRbeta sequences against the CD4 and CD8 repertoires from sorted blood. Drawn from immuneACCESS, this table holds only the in-frame rearrangements with V and J called that TCRdb kept. Clones are partly lost; checked studies trace under half to an unresolved V gene and leave the rest unexplained. D and trimming come from the DNA, and the V and J calls and clone size come from that table. Across this sample there are roughly 150,000 clones, with about 51% seen only once. 15% of the sample goes to the ten largest clones.

The time point label for this specimen denotes: more than three weeks on oral tofacitinib. What this sample's treatment or condition label stands for: oral pan-JAK inhibitor, 5-10 mg twice daily. From alopecia areata patients, peripheral blood was collected along with lesional scalp punch biopsies. PBMCs were isolated by density centrifugation and stained for CD3, CD4 and CD8, after which CD4+ and CD8+ T cells were sorted on a FACSAria. From the cysteine through the phenylalanine, the CDR3 covers 14 amino acids. Only the CDR3 DNA stays, 42 bases, in frame from base 1. CDR1 and CDR2 are drawn from the germline V gene: SGHVS, FQNEAQ. Trimming costs V 6 bases and J 2 bases, and their ends lie 14 bases apart. The investigation overall reported the following: Scalp clonality and the number of expanded CD8+ clones among the top 100 scalp clones were significantly decreased by tofacitinib. Compared with normal scalp, lesional scalp, particularly in alopecia totalis/universalis, had higher clonality and more expanded CD8+ clones, which suggests antigenic drive. During tofacitinib treatment, many expanded lesional clones stuck around in both scalp and blood, and this persistence may partly explain why relapse happens after treatment is stopped. The treated cohort was small, with a single nonresponder, so links between baseline CD8+ expansion and response need larger studies. Shared TCR sequences between patients were less evident than in mice, which may be partly attributable to HLA diversity in the patient population. Scalp TCR repertoire analysis is complicated because resident alphabeta T cells in normal human skin are also sequenced, whereas mouse skin is dominated by gammadelta T cells.

In regard to this clone: There is no known antigen for this receptor. Base quality data are lacking; no much larger clone is found one base away.

The receptor was derived from a human donor with alopecia areata. The input for sequencing was CD8+ T cells sorted from blood, taken at week 4, from a patient treated with tofacitinib. The chain was built from TRBV7-8 and TRBJ2-7; TRBD1 is perhaps the D gene, given 6 matching bases. The nucleotide sequence is TGTGCCAGCAGTCTCGAGGGGGTCCCCTACGAGCAGTACTTC. It codes for CASSLEGVPYEQYF.